A single T cell receptor beta chain is shown here with its context. This sample was included in a study of neoadjuvant anti-PD-1 for oral cavity cancer. This CDR3 has 15 amino acids. J gave up 4 bases and V 10 bases, and 8 bases lay outside the gene matches. The germline gives CDR1 MNHEY, CDR2 SMNVEV (reference sequence). Time point meaning: after neoadjuvant nivolumab, at surgical resection. Here immunoSEQ multiplex PCR was the method, and the copy in TCRdb shows in-frame clones only, minus some. The table shows about 12,000 clones, with over 55% occurring only once. The receptor's source is a person between 35 and 79 years old with oral cavity squamous cell carcinoma. The chain is built from TRBV27 and TRBJ2-5; 14 nucleotides agree with TRBD2. The sample was PBMCs, taken after nivolumab (anti-PD-1) treatment. Written as DNA, the CDR3 is TGTGCCACAGGACTAGCGGGAGGATTGGGAGAGACCCAGTACTTC. Translated, it gives CATGLAGGLGETQYF.